The rows below give T cell receptor beta chains drawn from one sample of a study of cytomegalovirus exposure and HLA in healthy donors. Produced via immunoSEQ multiplex PCR; TCRdb's table is partial and in-frame only. The sample lists about 160,000 clones; almost 80% were seen once. Sequenced input: PBMCs. Receptors originate from a woman aged 45-65 years in good health and CMV-seropositive. Each CDR3 is given with its conserved first and last residue. D genes are given only for firm matches. The size entry is marked missing in some rows and otherwise reads once, few, many or a size class.

TRBV5-1	TRBD1	NA	TRBJ1-2	TGCGCCAGCAGCTCGGGGGACAGGACCTCAGGTGGCTACACCTTC	CASSSGDRTSGGYTF
TRBV19	NA	once	TRBJ2-3	TGTGCCAGTAGTATAGTAGGGGGAGCAGATACGCAGTATTTT	CASSIVGGADTQYF
TRBV2	TRBD1	NA	TRBJ2-7	TGTGCCAGCGGCCGTACAGGGGTGGGGGCCTACGAGCAGTACTTC	CASGRTGVGAYEQYF
TRBV5-4	TRBD2	once	TRBJ2-6	TGTGCCAGCAGCCTGATAGCGGGGGCACCCTCTGGGGCCAACGTCCTGACTTTC	CASSLIAGAPSGANVLTF
TRBV5-1	NA	NA	TRBJ2-1	TGCGCCAGCAGCTTGGAACCGAGCTCCTACAATGAGCAGTTCTTC	CASSLEPSSYNEQFF
TRBV7-6	NA	NA	TRBJ2-3	TGTGCCAGCAGCTTACAGGGGTCAGATACGCAGTATTTT	CASSLQGSDTQYF
TRBV27	TRBD2	NA	TRBJ2-5	TGTGCCAGCAGTCCGGGAGCGGCGGGGGGAAGAGAGACCCAGTACTTC	CASSPGAAGGRETQYF
TRBV5-6	NA	NA	TRBJ1-1	TGTGCCAGCAGCCTTCAGACAGCAGTGTTCATGAACACTGAAGCTTTCTTT	CASSLQTAVFMNTEAFF
TRBV7-8	TRBD2	few	TRBJ2-6	TGTGCCAGCAGCCTCCGTCAGGCCTTGGGAGCGGGGGACTCTGGGGCCAACGTCCTGACTTTC	CASSLRQALGAGDSGANVLTF
TRBV19	TRBD1	NA	TRBJ2-7	TGTGCCAGTAGTCTTACCGGGACAGGGGGCAGCGAGCAGTACTTC	CASSLTGTGGSEQYF
TRBV27	NA	once	TRBJ2-2	TGTGCCAGCAGTTTATCCAACTTCGTCCGGGCCGGGGAGCTGTTTTTT	CASSLSNFVRAGELFF
TRBV5-8	NA	NA	TRBJ2-5	TGTGCCAGCAGCTTAGTTCGGGGGGCGGAGACCCAGTACTTC	CASSLVRGAETQYF
TRBV4-1	TRBD1	NA	TRBJ1-5	TGCGCCAGCAGCCAAGATTGGACAGGGGGCAATCAGCCCCAGCATTTT	CASSQDWTGGNQPQHF
TRBV6-6	NA	NA	TRBJ2-2	TGTGCCAGCAGCTCCAGGGGGGACACCGGGGAGCTGTTTTTT	CASSSRGDTGELFF
TRBV18	TRBD1	few	TRBJ1-2	TGTGCCAGCTCACCAACCCAGGGGACAGATGGCTACACCTTC	CASSPTQGTDGYTF
TRBV5-6	TRBD1	few	TRBJ1-1	TGTGCCAGCAGCGCGGGACAGATGAACACTGAAGCTTTCTTT	CASSAGQMNTEAFF
TRBV29-1	TRBD1	NA	TRBJ2-5	TGCAGCGTCCCTACGACAGGGGGCGTGGTAGAGACCCAGTACTTC	CSVPTTGGVVETQYF
TRBV5-5	NA	NA	TRBJ1-2	TGTGCCAGCAGCTGGACATCCAAGGGTTATGGCTACACCTTC	CASSWTSKGYGYTF
TRBV7-6	NA	once	TRBJ1-3	TGTGCCAGCAGCGACACAGGGACGGTGGCTGGAAACACCATATATTTT	CASSDTGTVAGNTIYF
TRBV19	NA	once	TRBJ1-5	TGTGCCAGTAGTATCCCGGCCGACAGTTTTAGCAATCAGCCCCAGCATTTT	CASSIPADSFSNQPQHF
TRBV5-6	NA	NA	TRBJ1-5	TGTGCCAGCAGTTGGGGGCAGGGCAGCAATCAGCCCCAGCATTTT	CASSWGQGSNQPQHF
TRBV7-2	NA	NA	TRBJ1-1	TGTGCCAGCAGCTTACAGCGGGGTAGCTCTGAAGCTTTCTTT	CASSLQRGSSEAFF
TRBV19	NA	NA	TRBJ1-1	TGTGCCAGTAGTATAGATCTCCCCCGGACTGAAGCTTTCTTT	CASSIDLPRTEAFF
TRBV2	NA	NA	TRBJ2-1	TGTGCCAGCATAGGAGGACTCAACAATGAGCAGTTCTTC	CASIGGLNNEQFF
TRBV6-6	TRBD1	NA	TRBJ1-5	TGTGCCAGCAGAGACAGGGCGGATCAGCCCCAGCATTTT	CASRDRADQPQHF
TRBV6-6	NA	NA	TRBJ2-1	TGTGCCAGCACCACCACGGGAGTTTTCGGGAGCAATGAGCAGTTCTTC	CASTTTGVFGSNEQFF
TRBV4-1	NA	NA	TRBJ2-5	TGCGCCAGCAGCCAAGATTGGGACTCCAAGGGTGCAGAGACCCAGTACTTC	CASSQDWDSKGAETQYF
TRBV7-2	NA	NA	TRBJ2-1	TGTGCCAGCAGCTTACGATACAACAATGAGCAGTTCTTC	CASSLRYNNEQFF